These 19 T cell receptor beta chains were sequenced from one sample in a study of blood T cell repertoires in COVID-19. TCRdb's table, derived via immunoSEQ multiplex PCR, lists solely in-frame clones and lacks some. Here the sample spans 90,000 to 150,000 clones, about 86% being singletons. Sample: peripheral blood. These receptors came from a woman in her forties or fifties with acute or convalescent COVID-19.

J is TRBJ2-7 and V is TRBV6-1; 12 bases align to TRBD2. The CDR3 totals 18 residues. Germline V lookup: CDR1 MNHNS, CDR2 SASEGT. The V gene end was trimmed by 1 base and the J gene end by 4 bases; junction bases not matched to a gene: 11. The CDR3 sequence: CASSEEAPTSGGVYEQYF. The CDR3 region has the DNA TGTGCCAGCAGTGAAGAGGCTCCGACTAGCGGGGGAGTTTACGAGCAGTACTTC.

CDR3 residues: CASSVGSGGKAKNIQYF. For the CDR3, the DNA is TGTGCCAGCAGCGTAGGGTCGGGGGGAAAAGCCAAAAACATTCAGTACTTC. The chain recombines TRBV9 with TRBJ2-4; 7 bases align to TRBD2. The CDR3 totals 17 residues. With 0 bases clipped from V and 0 bases from J, the junction kept 6 bases outside the gene matches. Per germline, CDR1 SGDLS and CDR2 YYNGEE. The entire variable domain, with the rest obtained from reference TRBV9 and TRBJ2-4, is as follows: DSGVTQTPKHLITATGQRVTLRCSPRSGDLSVYWYQQSLDQGLQFLIQYYNGEERAKGNILERFSAQQFPDLHSELNLSSLELGDSALYFCASSVGSGGKAKNIQYFGAGTRLSVL.

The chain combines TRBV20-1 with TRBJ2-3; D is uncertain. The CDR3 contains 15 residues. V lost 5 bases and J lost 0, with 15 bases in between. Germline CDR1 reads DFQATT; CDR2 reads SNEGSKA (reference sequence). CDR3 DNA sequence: TGCAGTGCTGGTGGACCCAGCGCTAGCACAGATACGCAGTATTTT. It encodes CSAGGPSASTDTQYF.

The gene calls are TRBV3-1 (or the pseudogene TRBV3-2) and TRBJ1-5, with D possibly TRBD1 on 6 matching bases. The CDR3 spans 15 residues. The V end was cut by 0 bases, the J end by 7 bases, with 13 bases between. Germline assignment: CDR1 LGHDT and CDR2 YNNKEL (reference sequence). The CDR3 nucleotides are TGTGCCAGCAGCCAAGATCAGAGCAGGGGCCAGCCCCAGCATTTT. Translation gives CASSQDQSRGQPQHF.

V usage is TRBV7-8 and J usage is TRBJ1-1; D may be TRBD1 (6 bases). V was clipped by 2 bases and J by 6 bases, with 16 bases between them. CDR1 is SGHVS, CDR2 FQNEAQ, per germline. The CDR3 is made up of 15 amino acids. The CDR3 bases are TGTGCCAGCAGCTTACTTTTTGGGGGCTGGGCTGAAGCTTTCTTT. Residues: CASSLLFGGWAEAFF. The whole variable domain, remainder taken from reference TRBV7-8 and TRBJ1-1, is GAGVSQSPRYKVAKRGQDVALRCDPISGHVSLFWYQQALGQGPEFLTYFQNEAQLDKSGLPSDRFFAERPEGSVSTLKIQRTQQEDSAVYLCASSLLFGGWAEAFFGQGTRLTVV.

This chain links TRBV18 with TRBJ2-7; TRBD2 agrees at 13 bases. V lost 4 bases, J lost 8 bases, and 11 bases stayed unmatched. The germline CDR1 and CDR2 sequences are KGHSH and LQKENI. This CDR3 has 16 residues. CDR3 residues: CASSRGTGTSGDKQYF. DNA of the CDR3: TGTGCCAGCTCACGAGGTACCGGGACTAGCGGGGATAAGCAGTACTTC.

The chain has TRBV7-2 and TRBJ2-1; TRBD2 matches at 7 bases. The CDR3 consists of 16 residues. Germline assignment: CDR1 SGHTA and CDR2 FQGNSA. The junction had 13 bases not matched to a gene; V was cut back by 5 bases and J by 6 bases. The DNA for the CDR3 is TGTGCCAGCAGCCCCCATGCCGGGACTAACGGCAATGAGCAGTTCTTC. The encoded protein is CASSPHAGTNGNEQFF.

The CDR3 is CASSLRDRDIQYF. As DNA, the CDR3 is TGCGCCAGCAGCCTTAGAGACAGGGACATTCAGTACTTC. The V gene is TRBV4-3, the J gene TRBJ2-4, with 7 bases identical to TRBD1. Germline V gene sequence: CDR1 LGHNA, CDR2 YSLEER. V lost 4 bases, J lost 8 bases, and 5 bases stayed unmatched. This CDR3 has 13 amino acids.

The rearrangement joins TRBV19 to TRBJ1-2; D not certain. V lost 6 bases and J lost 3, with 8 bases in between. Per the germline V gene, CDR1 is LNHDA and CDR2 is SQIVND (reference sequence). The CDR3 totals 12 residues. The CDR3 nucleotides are TGTGCCAGTAGCTCCCTCGACTATGGCTACACCTTC. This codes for CASSSLDYGYTF.

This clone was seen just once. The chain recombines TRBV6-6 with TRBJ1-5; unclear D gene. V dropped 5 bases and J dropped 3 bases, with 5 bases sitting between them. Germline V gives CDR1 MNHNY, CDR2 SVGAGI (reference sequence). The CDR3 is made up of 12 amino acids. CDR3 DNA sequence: TGTGCCAGCAGTAGCCCCAATCAGCCCCAGCATTTT. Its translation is CASSSPNQPQHF.

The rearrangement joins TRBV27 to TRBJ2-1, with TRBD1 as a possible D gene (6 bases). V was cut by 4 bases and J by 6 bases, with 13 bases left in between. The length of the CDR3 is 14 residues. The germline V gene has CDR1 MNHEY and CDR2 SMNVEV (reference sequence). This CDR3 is CASSWRGTFNEQFF. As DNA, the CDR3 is TGTGCCAGCAGTTGGAGAGGGACATTCAATGAGCAGTTCTTC.

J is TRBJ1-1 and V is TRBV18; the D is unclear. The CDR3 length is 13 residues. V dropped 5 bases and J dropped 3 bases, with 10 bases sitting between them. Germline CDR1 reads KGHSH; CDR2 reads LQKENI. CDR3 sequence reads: CASSGAQDTEAFF. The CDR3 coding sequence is TGTGCCAGCTCAGGCGCCCAGGACACTGAAGCTTTCTTT.

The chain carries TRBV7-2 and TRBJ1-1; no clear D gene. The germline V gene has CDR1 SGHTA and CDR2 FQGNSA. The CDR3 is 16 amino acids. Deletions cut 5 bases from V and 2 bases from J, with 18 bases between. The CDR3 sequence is CASSKRTGRGNTEAFF. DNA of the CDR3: TGTGCCAGCAGCAAAAGAACCGGGAGAGGAAACACTGAAGCTTTCTTT.

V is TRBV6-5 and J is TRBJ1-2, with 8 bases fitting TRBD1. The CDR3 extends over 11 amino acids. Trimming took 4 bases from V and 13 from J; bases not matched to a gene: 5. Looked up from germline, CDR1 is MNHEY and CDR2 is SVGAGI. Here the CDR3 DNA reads TGTGCCAGCAGTTCCACAGGGGGTTTCACCTTC. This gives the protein CASSSTGGFTF.

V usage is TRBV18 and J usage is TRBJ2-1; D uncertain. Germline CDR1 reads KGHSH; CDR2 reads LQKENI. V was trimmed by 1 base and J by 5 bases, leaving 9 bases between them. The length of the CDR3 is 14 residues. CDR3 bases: TGTGCCAGCTCACCACGGCACAGTAACAATGAGCAGTTCTTC. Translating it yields CASSPRHSNNEQFF.

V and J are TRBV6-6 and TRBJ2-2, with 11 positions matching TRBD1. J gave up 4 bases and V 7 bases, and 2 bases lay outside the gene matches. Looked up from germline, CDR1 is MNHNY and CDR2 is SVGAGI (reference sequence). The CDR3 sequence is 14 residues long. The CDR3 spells CASKGTGGTGELFF. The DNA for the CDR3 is TGTGCCAGCAAGGGGACAGGGGGCACCGGGGAGCTGTTTTTT.

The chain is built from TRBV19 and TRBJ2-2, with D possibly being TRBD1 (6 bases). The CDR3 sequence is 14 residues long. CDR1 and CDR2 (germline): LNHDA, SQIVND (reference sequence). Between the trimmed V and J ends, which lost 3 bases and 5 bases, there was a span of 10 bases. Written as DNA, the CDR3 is TGTGCCAGTAGTATCCTCCAGGGGACCGGGGAGCTGTTTTTT. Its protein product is CASSILQGTGELFF.

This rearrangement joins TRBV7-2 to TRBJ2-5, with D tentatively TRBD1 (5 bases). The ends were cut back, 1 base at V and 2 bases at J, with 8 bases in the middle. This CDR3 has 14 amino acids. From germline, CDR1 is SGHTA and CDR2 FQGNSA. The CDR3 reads CASSLGDSQETQYF. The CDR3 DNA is TGTGCCAGCAGCTTAGGAGACAGTCAAGAGACCCAGTACTTC.

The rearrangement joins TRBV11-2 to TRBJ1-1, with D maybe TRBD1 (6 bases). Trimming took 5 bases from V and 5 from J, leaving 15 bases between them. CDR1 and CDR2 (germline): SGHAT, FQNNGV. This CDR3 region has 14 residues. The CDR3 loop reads CASSLMGGGTEAFF. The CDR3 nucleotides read TGTGCCAGCAGCCTAATGGGAGGGGGAACTGAAGCTTTCTTT.